What follows describes a single T cell receptor (beta chain). Its specificity is unknown. The data were taken from a study of T cells in Graves' hyperthyroidism and ophthalmopathy. Whole-study findings and limits: Ophthalmopathy stood apart from stable hyperthyroidism in a 13 V-J model.

Germline V lookup: CDR1 MNHNY, CDR2 SVGAGI (reference sequence). CDR3 length: 14 residues. V was shortened by 6 bases and J by 8 bases, with 20 bases between the two germline ends. TCR beta CDR3 region amplification was performed from RNA transcripts. The TCR CDR3 was amplified in a first-round RT-PCR using the HTBI primer set. TCRdb re-called the multiplex PCR reads through MiXCR, storing one row per CDR3 protein. The sample has around 600,000 distinct CDR3 sequences; just under 45% are singletons. A patient was excluded if there was uncontrolled infection, other autoimmune disease, pregnancy or lactation. Each diagnosis was grounded in clinical symptoms, serum thyroxine and TRAb, thyroid ultrasound, and orbital computed tomography.

This clonotype originated in an adult man with Graves' disease, either hyperthyroidism or ophthalmopathy (not recorded which). This sequence joins TRBV6-6 and TRBJ2-7; D is possibly TRBD1 or TRBD2 (5 bases each). The sequencing input was peripheral blood or thyroid tissue (not recorded which). CDR3 residues: CASSHLGPTSKQYF. The CDR3 DNA is TGTGCCAGCAGCCATCTGGGACCGACCTCCAAGCAGTACTTC.